This T cell receptor beta chain comes out of a study of breast tumors, draining lymph nodes, adjacent tissues. Overall study results and limits: Compared with basal-like, luminal-like tumors shared significantly more repertoire with nontumor tissue. Tumors had less TCR diversity than lymph nodes, more than nontumor tissue.

TCRdb processed the multiplex PCR reads anew with MiXCR; each CDR3 protein has one entry. The data show 150,000 to 200,000 distinct CDR3 sequences, with roughly 30% seen just once and about 3.9% held by the top ten. The lymph nodes were axillary draining lymph nodes from breast cancer patients. The CDR3 is made up of 13 amino acids. Trimming left V 3 bases short and J 5 bases short, with 11 bases between. This clonotype showed up many times. Its antigen is undetermined. The sample comprised axillary lymph node tissue. The sequence came from a female donor with breast cancer. Some clones in this sample may be carry-over from other donors' samples. The V and J genes are TRBV12-3 or TRBV12-4 and TRBJ2-7; maybe TRBD1 (5 bases). CDR3 sequence: CASSFAGIDEQYF. Written as DNA, the CDR3 is TGTGCCAGCAGTTTCGCAGGGATCGACGAGCAGTACTTC.